These T cell receptor beta chains were read from a single sample in a study of T cell responses to AZD1222 COVID-19 vaccine. The repertoire was sequenced with immunoSEQ multiplex PCR; TCRdb's copy has only in-frame clones and lacks some. The sample carries about 120,000 clones, over 85% recorded once. The source material was peripheral blood, sampled 28 days after the second AZD1222 dose. These receptors came from an adult who received the AZD1222 COVID-19 vaccine. Both conserved end residues are part of each CDR3. A D gene is named only where the DNA matches it firmly. Expanded clones are given a class, and other clones once, few, many or no size at all.

J: TRBJ2-1; size: -; D: -; V: TRBV6-1; CDR3: CASSELPGVPTHNEQFF; DNA: TGTGCCAGCAGTGAACTGCCGGGTGTGCCCACCCACAATGAGCAGTTCTTC
J: TRBJ2-7; size: once; D: -; V: TRBV28; CDR3: CASRNEGQGGSYEQYF; DNA: TGTGCCAGCAGAAACGAGGGCCAGGGGGGATCCTACGAGCAGTACTTC
J: TRBJ1-6; size: -; D: -; V: TRBV6-6; CDR3: CASASVPYNSPLHF; DNA: TGTGCCAGCGCTAGTGTTCCCTATAATTCACCCCTCCACTTT
J: TRBJ1-1; size: -; D: TRBD1; V: TRBV18; CDR3: CASSPWGQAGTEAFF; DNA: TGTGCCAGCTCACCATGGGGACAGGCGGGCACTGAAGCTTTCTTT
J: TRBJ2-2; size: -; D: -; V: TRBV13; CDR3: CASSHSPAGANTGELFF; DNA: TGTGCCAGCAGCCACAGTCCGGCCGGGGCGAACACCGGGGAGCTGTTTTTT
J: TRBJ2-7; size: -; D: -; V: TRBV7-9; CDR3: CASSFTSYEQYF; DNA: TGTGCCAGCAGCTTTACGAGCTACGAGCAGTACTTC
J: TRBJ2-1; size: -; D: TRBD2; V: TRBV5-1; CDR3: CASSLARGGGAYNEQFF; DNA: TGCGCCAGCAGCTTGGCCCGCGGCGGGGGGGCATACAATGAGCAGTTCTTC
J: TRBJ1-3; size: -; D: -; V: TRBV6-5; CDR3: CASSYSNGRDTIYF; DNA: TGTGCCAGCAGTTACTCGAACGGACGGGACACCATATATTTT
J: TRBJ2-7; size: few; D: -; V: TRBV5-1; CDR3: CASSLGGQSASKCF; DNA: TGCGCCAGCAGCTTGGGAGGACAGTCGGCCTCGAAGTGCTTC
J: TRBJ2-5; size: -; D: TRBD2; V: TRBV3-1/TRBV3-2; CDR3: CASSPGLAGYETQYF; DNA: TGTGCCAGCAGCCCGGGACTAGCGGGGTACGAGACCCAGTACTTC
J: TRBJ1-2; size: -; D: TRBD1; V: TRBV7-2; CDR3: CASSRGQDYGYTF; DNA: TGTGCCAGCAGCAGGGGACAGGACTATGGCTACACCTTC
J: TRBJ2-3; size: -; D: TRBD2; V: TRBV6-6; CDR3: CASSRGTSGGQIDVPDTQYF; DNA: TGTGCCAGCAGCCGCGGGACTAGCGGGGGGCAGATCGATGTCCCAGATACGCAGTATTTT
J: TRBJ2-4; size: -; D: -; V: TRBV25-1; CDR3: CASTRPRLALAKNIQYF; DNA: TGTGCCAGCACTCGGCCACGCCTTGCTTTAGCCAAAAACATTCAGTACTTC
J: TRBJ2-7; size: -; D: TRBD1; V: TRBV28; CDR3: CASTDRGKAYEQYF; DNA: TGTGCCAGCACGGACAGGGGAAAGGCCTACGAGCAGTACTTC
J: TRBJ2-5; size: -; D: -; V: TRBV4-1; CDR3: CASSQVGAENQETQYF; DNA: TGCGCCAGCAGCCAAGTAGGGGCGGAAAACCAAGAGACCCAGTACTTC
J: TRBJ1-1; size: -; D: -; V: TRBV7-8; CDR3: CASSLVWDPNTEAFF; DNA: TGTGCCAGCAGCTTAGTTTGGGACCCGAACACTGAAGCTTTCTTT
J: TRBJ2-5; size: -; D: -; V: TRBV5-1; CDR3: CASRWGAQETQYF; DNA: TGCGCCAGCAGGTGGGGGGCCCAAGAGACCCAGTACTTC
J: TRBJ2-7; size: -; D: -; V: TRBV5-6; CDR3: CASSYRVSTYEQYF; DNA: TGTGCCAGCTCCTACAGGGTTTCAACCTACGAGCAGTACTTC
J: TRBJ1-1; size: -; D: -; V: TRBV5-6; CDR3: CASSLMANTEAFF; DNA: TGTGCCAGCAGCTTGATGGCGAACACTGAAGCTTTCTTT
J: TRBJ2-5; size: once; D: -; V: TRBV7-2; CDR3: CASRELWTQYF; DNA: TGTGCCAGCAGAGAGCTCTGGACCCAGTACTTC
J: TRBJ2-7; size: -; D: -; V: TRBV30; CDR3: CAWSPYGGTYSYEQYF; DNA: TGTGCCTGGAGCCCCTACGGCGGCACCTACTCCTACGAGCAGTACTTC
J: TRBJ1-1; size: -; D: -; V: TRBV28; CDR3: CASSKQENTEAFF; DNA: TGTGCCAGCAGTAAACAGGAAAACACTGAAGCTTTCTTT
J: TRBJ1-6; size: -; D: -; V: TRBV11-3; CDR3: CASSRTDNSPLHF; DNA: TGTGCCAGCAGCAGAACCGACAATTCACCCCTCCACTTT
J: TRBJ1-2; size: once; D: -; V: TRBV11-2; CDR3: CASSSQGTNYYGYTF; DNA: TGTGCCAGCAGCTCACAGGGAACCAATTACTATGGCTACACCTTC
J: TRBJ2-1; size: -; D: TRBD2; V: TRBV2; CDR3: CASRPGLANNEQFF; DNA: TGTGCCAGCAGACCGGGACTAGCTAACAATGAGCAGTTCTTC
J: TRBJ2-2; size: -; D: TRBD1; V: TRBV7-3; CDR3: CASSRAGGHTGELFF; DNA: TGTGCCAGCAGCCGGGCAGGGGGCCACACCGGGGAGCTGTTTTTT
J: TRBJ2-2; size: -; D: -; V: TRBV4-3; CDR3: CASSQDPDSLNTGELFF; DNA: TGCGCCAGCAGCCAAGATCCGGACAGCCTGAACACCGGGGAGCTGTTTTTT
J: TRBJ1-1; size: -; D: -; V: TRBV6-4; CDR3: CASSDPGMVEAFF; DNA: TGTGCCAGCAGTGACCCAGGGATGGTTGAAGCTTTCTTT
J: TRBJ2-7; size: -; D: -; V: TRBV29-1; CDR3: CSVDGGQNSYEQYF; DNA: TGCAGCGTGGATGGGGGGCAGAACTCCTACGAGCAGTACTTC
J: TRBJ1-2; size: -; D: -; V: TRBV6-1; CDR3: CASSEFRGPYGYTF; DNA: TGTGCCAGCAGTGAATTCAGGGGCCCCTATGGCTACACCTTC
J: TRBJ2-3; size: -; D: -; V: TRBV3-1/TRBV3-2; CDR3: CASSQESGTQYF; DNA: TGTGCCAGCAGCCAAGAGAGCGGTACGCAGTATTTT
J: TRBJ2-7; size: -; D: -; V: TRBV3-1/TRBV3-2; CDR3: CASSQAFAYNKATYEQYF; DNA: TGTGCCAGCAGCCAAGCATTTGCCTACAACAAGGCGACCTACGAGCAGTACTTC
J: TRBJ1-2; size: -; D: -; V: TRBV6-1; CDR3: CASSEAQGLYFGYTF; DNA: TGTGCCAGCAGTGAAGCCCAGGGGTTGTATTTTGGCTACACCTTC
J: TRBJ2-5; size: -; D: TRBD2; V: TRBV5-1; CDR3: CASSALTAGGRGETQYF; DNA: TGCGCCAGCAGCGCCTTAACCGCGGGGGGCCGGGGGGAGACCCAGTACTTC
J: TRBJ1-1; size: -; D: TRBD1; V: TRBV5-8; CDR3: CASSSLQGFLDTEAFF; DNA: TGTGCCAGCAGCTCCCTACAGGGGTTTTTGGACACTGAAGCTTTCTTT
J: TRBJ2-3; size: once; D: -; V: TRBV24-1; CDR3: CATSVSRGATDTQYF; DNA: TGTGCCACCAGTGTTTCAAGGGGGGCAACAGATACGCAGTATTTT
J: TRBJ2-5; size: -; D: TRBD1; V: TRBV7-7; CDR3: CASSPSPGTARETQYF; DNA: TGTGCTAGCAGCCCCTCCCCCGGGACAGCTCGGGAGACCCAGTACTTC
J: TRBJ1-5; size: few; D: -; V: TRBV2; CDR3: CATHRDINQPQHF; DNA: TGTGCCACCCACAGGGATATCAATCAGCCCCAGCATTTT
J: TRBJ1-2; size: -; D: -; V: TRBV28; CDR3: CASSSPGQSNYGYTF; DNA: TGTGCCAGCAGTTCACCTGGACAGAGTAACTATGGCTACACCTTC
J: TRBJ1-5; size: -; D: -; V: TRBV4-3; CDR3: CASSQDSGGRQPQHF; DNA: TGCGCCAGCAGCCAAGATTCGGGGGGCAGACAGCCCCAGCATTTT
J: TRBJ2-1; size: -; D: TRBD2; V: TRBV19; CDR3: CASSMKRGLAMRNEQFF; DNA: TGTGCCAGTAGTATGAAAAGGGGACTAGCGATGAGGAATGAGCAGTTCTTC
J: TRBJ2-6; size: -; D: -; V: TRBV2; CDR3: CASSERTASSGANVLTF; DNA: TGTGCCAGCAGTGAGAGGACCGCCAGCTCTGGGGCCAACGTCCTGACTTTC
J: TRBJ1-1; size: -; D: -; V: TRBV7-3; CDR3: CASSLSMNTEAFF; DNA: TGTGCCAGCAGCTTAAGCATGAACACTGAAGCTTTCTTT
J: TRBJ1-6; size: -; D: -; V: TRBV19; CDR3: CASSMRGNNSPLHF; DNA: TGTGCCAGTAGCATGAGGGGGAATAATTCACCCCTCCACTTT
J: TRBJ2-3; size: -; D: -; V: TRBV12-3/TRBV12-4; CDR3: CASSLQGADTQYF; DNA: TGTGCCAGCAGTCTACAGGGAGCGGATACGCAGTATTTT
J: TRBJ2-7; size: few; D: -; V: TRBV7-9; CDR3: CASSPGPLYEQYF; DNA: TGTGCCAGCAGCCCGGGACCGCTCTACGAGCAGTACTTC
J: TRBJ1-2; size: -; D: TRBD1; V: TRBV7-8; CDR3: CASSRDRAYGYTF; DNA: TGTGCCAGCAGCCGGGACAGGGCCTATGGCTACACCTTC
J: TRBJ2-3; size: -; D: -; V: TRBV11-2; CDR3: CASSLGSGLTDTQYF; DNA: TGTGCCAGCAGCTTAGGGTCAGGGCTCACAGATACGCAGTATTTT
J: TRBJ2-7; size: once; D: TRBD2; V: TRBV5-4; CDR3: CASSSMTSGVTYEQYF; DNA: TGTGCCAGCAGCTCGATGACTAGCGGGGTAACCTACGAGCAGTACTTC
J: TRBJ2-2; size: -; D: TRBD2; V: TRBV7-9; CDR3: CASSTSGGAAGELFF; DNA: TGTGCCAGCAGCACTAGCGGGGGGGCCGCCGGGGAGCTGTTTTTT
J: TRBJ1-1; size: -; D: -; V: TRBV10-3; CDR3: CAINGDKGRNTEAFF; DNA: TGTGCCATCAATGGGGATAAGGGTCGGAATACTGAAGCTTTCTTT
J: TRBJ2-2; size: few; D: -; V: TRBV10-3; CDR3: CASRKTGTKASNTGELFF; DNA: TGTGCCAGCAGGAAGACAGGCACCAAAGCCTCGAACACCGGGGAGCTGTTTTTT
J: TRBJ1-2; size: once; D: -; V: TRBV3-1/TRBV3-2; CDR3: CASSPTGGPHYGYTF; DNA: TGTGCCAGCAGCCCTACCGGGGGTCCCCACTATGGCTACACCTTC
J: TRBJ2-1; size: -; D: TRBD1; V: TRBV5-1; CDR3: CASSLTGTADNEQFF; DNA: TGCGCCAGCAGCCTCACCGGGACAGCCGACAATGAGCAGTTCTTC